The TCR beta chain described here comes from a study of CD8 T cells in Susac syndrome. Study-wide context: Active disease was present in over 5 of the sequenced Susac syndrome patients, whereas roughly 8 of them were in remission.

RNA was extracted with the RNeasy kit, and a quantity of about 0.45 to 1 ug was reverse transcribed using random hexamers. An immunoSEQ multiplex PCR amplified TCR beta CDR3 over 54 Vbeta and 13 Jbeta. TCRdb itself ran the immunoSEQ multiplex PCR reads through MiXCR, one entry per CDR3 protein. The sample lists 200,000 to 250,000 distinct CDR3 sequences, roughly 93% occurring once. After removal of 3 bases from V and 4 bases from J, the junction contained 6 bases not matched to a gene. Germline CDR1 and CDR2: SGDLS and YYNGEE. This CDR3 has 14 amino acids. Negative isolation yielded CD4+ and CD8+ T cells, and FACS enriched TEMRA cells. General study results and limits: Susac syndrome CD4+ T cell repertoires showed no clonal expansion.

A word on this clonotype: What it binds is not known.

This sequence joins TRBV9 and TRBJ1-2; 7 bases line up with TRBD1. The clonotype was recovered from a human donor with Susac syndrome. The sequenced material came from CD4+ T cells from PBMCs. Here the CDR3 reads CASSGGQLAYGYTF. CDR3 in DNA: TGTGCCAGCAGCGGGGGACAGCTTGCCTATGGCTACACCTTC.